This T cell receptor beta chain was captured by sequencing in a study of blood T cells in healthy people across ages. Next came a second PCR, run for roughly 6 to 11 cycles, which used a sample-barcoded 5' primer along with a J-beta primer mix. One entry per CDR3 protein results from TCRdb running MiXCR on the 5' RACE reads. The sample has hundreds of thousands of distinct CDR3 sequences, around 34% seen once; the top ten hold 10% to 15%. Study findings and constraints: Not knowing donor CMV status may have confounded expanded clonotype changes. Strong correlation existed between TCR beta diversity and naive T cell percentage.

This clonotype has ten or more counts. Its antigen is undetermined. The sequence was collected from a young man in good health. Sequencing input: blood.

CDR3: CASSLPGLYGYTF. Written as DNA, the CDR3 is TGTGCCAGCAGCTTACCAGGCCTCTATGGCTACACCTTC. V and J are TRBV5-5 and TRBJ1-2; no clear D. There are 13 residues in the CDR3. Per germline, CDR1 SGHKS and CDR2 YYEKEE (reference sequence). The V end lost 2 bases, the J end lost 4 bases, and 9 bases lay between the germline ends.